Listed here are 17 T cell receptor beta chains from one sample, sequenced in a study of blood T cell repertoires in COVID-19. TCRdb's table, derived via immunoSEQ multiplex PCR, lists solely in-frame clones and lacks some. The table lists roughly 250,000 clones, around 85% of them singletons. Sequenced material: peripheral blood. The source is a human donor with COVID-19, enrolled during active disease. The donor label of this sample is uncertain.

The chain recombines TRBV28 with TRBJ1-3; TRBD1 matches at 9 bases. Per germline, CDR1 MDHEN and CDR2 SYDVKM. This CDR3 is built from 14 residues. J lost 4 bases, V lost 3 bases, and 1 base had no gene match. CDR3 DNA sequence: TGTGCCAGCAGTTTGGGGACAGGGGGAAACACCATATATTTT. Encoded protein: CASSLGTGGNTIYF.

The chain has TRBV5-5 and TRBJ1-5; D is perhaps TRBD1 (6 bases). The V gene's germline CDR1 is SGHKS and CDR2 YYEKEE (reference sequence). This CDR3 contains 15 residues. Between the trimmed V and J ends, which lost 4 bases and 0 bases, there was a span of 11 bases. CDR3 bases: TGTGCCAGCAGCCCCCGGACAGATAGCAATCAGCCCCAGCATTTT. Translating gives CASSPRTDSNQPQHF.

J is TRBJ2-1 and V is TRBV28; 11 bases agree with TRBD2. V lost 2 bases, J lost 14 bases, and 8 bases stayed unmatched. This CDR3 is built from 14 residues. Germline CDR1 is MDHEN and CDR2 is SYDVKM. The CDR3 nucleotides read TGTGCCAGCAGTTTACCTACTAGCGGGAGTCAGGAGTTCTTC. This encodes CASSLPTSGSQEFF.

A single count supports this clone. The CDR3 reads CASSDLAGGYQYF. CDR3 bases: TGTGCCAGCAGTGATCTAGCGGGAGGCTACCAGTACTTC. The rearrangement uses TRBV6-1 and TRBJ2-7; 11 bases are a match to TRBD2. This CDR3 spans 13 amino acids. In germline, CDR1 is MNHNS, CDR2 SASEGT. J gave up 10 bases and V 3 bases, and 5 bases lay outside the gene matches.

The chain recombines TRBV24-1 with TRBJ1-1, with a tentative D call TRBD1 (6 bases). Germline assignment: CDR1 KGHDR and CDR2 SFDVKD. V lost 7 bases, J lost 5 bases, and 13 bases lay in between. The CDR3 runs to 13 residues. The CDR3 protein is CATRETGSTEAFF. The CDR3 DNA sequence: TGTGCCACCAGAGAAACAGGGAGTACTGAAGCTTTCTTT.

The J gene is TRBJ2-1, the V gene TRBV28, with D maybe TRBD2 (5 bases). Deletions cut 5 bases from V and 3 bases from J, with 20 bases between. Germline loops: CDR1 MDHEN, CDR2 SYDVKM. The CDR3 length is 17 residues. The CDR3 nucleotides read TGTGCCAGCAGTCCGGGGTCCCAGACATTTCACTACAATGAGCAGTTCTTC. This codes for CASSPGSQTFHYNEQFF.

CDR3 nucleotide sequence: TGTGCCAGCAACCCCTCGGGGTCGGGGTCCTATGGCTACACCTTC. It codes for CASNPSGSGSYGYTF. The chain is built from TRBV28 and TRBJ1-2; D ambiguous. This CDR3 has 15 amino acids. Trimming left V 7 bases short and J 4 bases short, with 19 bases between. CDR1 and CDR2 (germline): MDHEN, SYDVKM.

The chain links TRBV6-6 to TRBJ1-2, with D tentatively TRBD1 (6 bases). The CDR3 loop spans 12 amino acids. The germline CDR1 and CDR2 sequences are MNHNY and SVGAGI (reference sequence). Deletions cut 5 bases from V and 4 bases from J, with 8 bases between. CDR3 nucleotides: TGTGCCAGCAGTGGGGACATCTATGGCTACACCTTC. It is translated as CASSGDIYGYTF.

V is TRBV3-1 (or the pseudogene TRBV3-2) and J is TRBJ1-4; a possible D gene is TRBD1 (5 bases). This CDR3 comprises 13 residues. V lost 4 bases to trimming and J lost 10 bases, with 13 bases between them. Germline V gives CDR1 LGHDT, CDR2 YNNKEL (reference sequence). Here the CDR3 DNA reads TGTGCCAGCAGCCCCAAGGGGCCGGGAAAACTGTTTTTT. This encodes CASSPKGPGKLFF.

The CDR3 sequence is CASSDSSKVQYF. DNA of the CDR3: TGTGCCAGCAGTGACTCGAGTAAAGTGCAGTACTTC. The rearrangement joins TRBV6-4 to TRBJ2-7; D unresolved. CDR3 length equals 12 residues. Trimming shortened V by 0 bases and J by 9 bases, and 9 bases separated the two germline ends. Germline V gives CDR1 MRHNA, CDR2 SNTAGT.

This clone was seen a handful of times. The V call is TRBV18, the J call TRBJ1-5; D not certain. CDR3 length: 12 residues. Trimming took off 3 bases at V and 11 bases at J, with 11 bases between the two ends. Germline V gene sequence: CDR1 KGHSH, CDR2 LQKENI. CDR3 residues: CASSPDDEAQHF. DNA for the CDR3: TGTGCCAGCTCACCCGACGACGAGGCCCAGCATTTT.

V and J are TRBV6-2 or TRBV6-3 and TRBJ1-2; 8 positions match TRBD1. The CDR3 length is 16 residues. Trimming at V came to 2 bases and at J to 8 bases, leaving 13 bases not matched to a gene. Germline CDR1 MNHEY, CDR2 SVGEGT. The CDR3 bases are TGTGCCAGCAGTTACCCCGTTGACAGGGGTCGTCGGGGCTACACCTTC. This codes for CASSYPVDRGRRGYTF.

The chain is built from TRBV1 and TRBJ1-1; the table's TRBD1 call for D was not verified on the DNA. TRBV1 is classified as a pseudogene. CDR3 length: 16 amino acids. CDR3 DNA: TGCACCAGCAGCCAAGCACACAGGGCCTTGAACACTGAAGCTTTCTTT. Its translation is CTSSQAHRALNTEAFF.

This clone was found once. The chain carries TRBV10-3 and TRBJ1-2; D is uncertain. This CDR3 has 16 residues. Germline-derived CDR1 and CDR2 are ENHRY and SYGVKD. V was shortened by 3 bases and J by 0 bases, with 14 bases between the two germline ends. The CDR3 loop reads CAISDAALAANYGYTF. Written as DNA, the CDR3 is TGTGCCATCAGTGATGCCGCCTTGGCGGCTAACTATGGCTACACCTTC.

The CDR3 sequence is CASSLRFVGVQETQYF. The CDR3 DNA follows: TGTGCCAGCAGCTTAAGGTTTGTCGGGGTCCAAGAGACCCAGTACTTC. The chain carries TRBV7-9 and TRBJ2-5; tentative D call: TRBD2 (5 bases). The CDR3 consists of 16 residues. CDR1 and CDR2 from the germline V gene are SEHNR and FQNEAQ (reference sequence). The V and J ends lost 2 bases and 1 base respectively, with 14 bases between them.

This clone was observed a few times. The CDR3 coding sequence is TGTGCCAGCAGCTTAGGCAGGGGGTCGAACGAGCAGTACTTC. It is translated as CASSLGRGSNEQYF. This chain joins TRBV7-9 and TRBJ2-7; 7 bases line up with TRBD1. Germline V CDR1 and CDR2: SEHNR, FQNEAQ (reference sequence). The trim removed 1 base at V and 5 bases at J, leaving 5 bases unmatched. The CDR3 length is 14 residues.

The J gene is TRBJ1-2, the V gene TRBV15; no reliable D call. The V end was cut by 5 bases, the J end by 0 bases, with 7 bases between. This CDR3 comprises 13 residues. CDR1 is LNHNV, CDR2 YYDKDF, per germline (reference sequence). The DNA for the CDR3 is TGTGCCACCAGCTATGACACTAACTATGGCTACACCTTC. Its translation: CATSYDTNYGYTF.